This TCR beta chain was sequenced during a study of neurological immune-mediated disorders. Study findings and constraints: The most TCR clonal expansion was seen in HTLV-1-associated myelopathy, and the least was seen in multiple sclerosis, which fell below healthy controls.

Preparation of the unsorted libraries drew on 2 million PBMCs stored at -80 C. About this clonotype: What it recognizes is unknown.

Per germline, CDR1 LGHDT and CDR2 YNNKEL (reference sequence). V was clipped by 4 bases and J by 6 bases, with 16 bases between them. The CDR3 is made up of 14 amino acids. Via MiXCR, TCRdb re-called the 5' RACE reads, giving one row per CDR3 protein. The data contain tens of thousands of distinct CDR3 sequences, about 15% of them singletons. The receptor was isolated from a female donor with HTLV-1-associated myelopathy (HAM/TSP). The rearrangement links TRBV3-1 to TRBJ2-7, with TRBD2 as a possible D gene (6 bases). Material for sequencing was PBMCs. CDR3 coding DNA: TGTGCCAGCAGCCCCCGCGAGAGGGGAGGCGAGCAGTACTTC. Protein product: CASSPRERGGEQYF.